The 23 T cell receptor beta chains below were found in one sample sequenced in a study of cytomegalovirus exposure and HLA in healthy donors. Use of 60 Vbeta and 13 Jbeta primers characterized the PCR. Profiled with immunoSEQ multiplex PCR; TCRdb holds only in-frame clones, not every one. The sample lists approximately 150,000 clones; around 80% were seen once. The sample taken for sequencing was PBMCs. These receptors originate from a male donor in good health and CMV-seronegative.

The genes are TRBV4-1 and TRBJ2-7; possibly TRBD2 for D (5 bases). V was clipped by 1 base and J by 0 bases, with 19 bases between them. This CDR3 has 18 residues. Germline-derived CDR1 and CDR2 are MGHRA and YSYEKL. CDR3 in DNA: TGCGCCAGCAGCCAAGTAGTGGACGGCGGACTGGACTCCTACGAGCAGTACTTC. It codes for CASSQVVDGGLDSYEQYF.

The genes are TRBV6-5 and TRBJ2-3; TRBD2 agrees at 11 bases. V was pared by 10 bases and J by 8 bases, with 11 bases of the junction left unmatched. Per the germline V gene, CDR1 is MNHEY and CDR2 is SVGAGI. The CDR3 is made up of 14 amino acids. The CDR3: CATIISGGAGTQYF. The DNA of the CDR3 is TGTGCCACGATTATTAGCGGGGGGGCCGGTACGCAGTATTTT.

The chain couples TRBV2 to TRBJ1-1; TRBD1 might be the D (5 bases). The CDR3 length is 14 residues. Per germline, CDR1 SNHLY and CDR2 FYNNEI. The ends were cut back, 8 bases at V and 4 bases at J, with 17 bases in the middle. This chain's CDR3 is CASGRTAGGTEAFF. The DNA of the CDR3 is TGTGCCAGCGGGCGTACAGCGGGGGGCACTGAAGCTTTCTTT.

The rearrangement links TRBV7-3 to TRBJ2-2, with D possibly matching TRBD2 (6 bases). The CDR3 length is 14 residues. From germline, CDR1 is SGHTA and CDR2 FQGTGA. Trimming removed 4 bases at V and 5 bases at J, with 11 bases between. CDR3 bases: TGTGCCAGCAGCTCGGGACTCAATACCGGGGAGCTGTTTTTT. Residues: CASSSGLNTGELFF. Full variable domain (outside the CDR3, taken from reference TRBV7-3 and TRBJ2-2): GAGVSQTPSNKVTEKGKYVELRCDPISGHTALYWYRQSLGQGPEFLIYFQGTGAADDSGLPNDRFFAVRPEGSVSTLKIQRTERGDSAVYLCASSSGLNTGELFFGEGSRLTVL.

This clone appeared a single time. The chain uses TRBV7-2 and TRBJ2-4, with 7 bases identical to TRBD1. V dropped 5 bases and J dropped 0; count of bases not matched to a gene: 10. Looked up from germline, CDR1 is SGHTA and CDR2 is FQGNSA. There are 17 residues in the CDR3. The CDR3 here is CASSRRDSLLAKNIQYF. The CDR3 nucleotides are TGTGCCAGCAGCCGTAGGGACAGTCTCTTAGCCAAAAACATTCAGTACTTC.

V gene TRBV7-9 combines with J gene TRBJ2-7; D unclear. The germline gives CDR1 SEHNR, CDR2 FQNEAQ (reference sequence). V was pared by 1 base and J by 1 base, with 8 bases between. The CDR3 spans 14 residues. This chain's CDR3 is CASSLVGRSYEQYF. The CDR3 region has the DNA TGTGCCAGCAGCTTAGTGGGCAGGTCCTACGAGCAGTACTTC.

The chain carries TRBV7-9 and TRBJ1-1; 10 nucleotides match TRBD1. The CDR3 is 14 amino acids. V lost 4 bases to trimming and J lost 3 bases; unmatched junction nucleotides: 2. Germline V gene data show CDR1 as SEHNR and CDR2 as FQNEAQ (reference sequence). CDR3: CASSWGQGYTEAFF. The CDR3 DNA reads TGTGCCAGCAGCTGGGGACAGGGGTACACTGAAGCTTTCTTT. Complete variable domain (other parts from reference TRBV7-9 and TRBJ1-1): DTGVSQNPRHKITKRGQNVTFRCDPISEHNRLYWYRQTLGQGPEFLTYFQNEAQLEKSRLLSDRFSAERPKGSFSTLEIQRTEQGDSAMYLCASSWGQGYTEAFFGQGTRLTVV.

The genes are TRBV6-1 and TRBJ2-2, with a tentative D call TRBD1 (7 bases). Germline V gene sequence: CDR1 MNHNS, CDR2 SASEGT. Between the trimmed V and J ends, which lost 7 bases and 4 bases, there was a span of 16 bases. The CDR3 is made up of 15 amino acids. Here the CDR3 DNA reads TGTGCCAGCAAAGCCCAGGGGGGATCCACCGGGGAGCTGTTTTTT. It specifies CASKAQGGSTGELFF.

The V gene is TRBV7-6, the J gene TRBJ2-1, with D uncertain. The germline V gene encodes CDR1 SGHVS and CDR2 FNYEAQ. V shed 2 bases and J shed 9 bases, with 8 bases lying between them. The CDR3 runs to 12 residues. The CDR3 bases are TGTGCCAGCAGCTTAATGTCCGGTGAGCAGTTCTTC. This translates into CASSLMSGEQFF.

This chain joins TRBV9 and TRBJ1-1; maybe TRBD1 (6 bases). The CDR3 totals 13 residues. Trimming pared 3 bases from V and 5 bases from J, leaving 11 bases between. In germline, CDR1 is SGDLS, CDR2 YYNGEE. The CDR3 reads CASSGGGRTEAFF. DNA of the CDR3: TGTGCCAGCAGCGGAGGGGGACGTACTGAAGCTTTCTTT.

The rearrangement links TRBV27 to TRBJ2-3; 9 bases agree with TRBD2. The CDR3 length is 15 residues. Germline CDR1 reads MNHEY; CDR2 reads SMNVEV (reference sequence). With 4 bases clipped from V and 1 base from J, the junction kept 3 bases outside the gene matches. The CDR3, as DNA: TGTGCCAGCAGTTCGGCTAGCGGGGGCACAGATACGCAGTATTTT. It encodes CASSSASGGTDTQYF.

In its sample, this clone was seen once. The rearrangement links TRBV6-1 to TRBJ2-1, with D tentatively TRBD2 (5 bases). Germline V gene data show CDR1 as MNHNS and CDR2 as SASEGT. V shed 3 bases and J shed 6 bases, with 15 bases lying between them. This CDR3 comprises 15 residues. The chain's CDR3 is CASSDSASWGNEQFF. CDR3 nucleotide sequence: TGTGCCAGCAGTGATAGTGCTAGCTGGGGCAATGAGCAGTTCTTC.

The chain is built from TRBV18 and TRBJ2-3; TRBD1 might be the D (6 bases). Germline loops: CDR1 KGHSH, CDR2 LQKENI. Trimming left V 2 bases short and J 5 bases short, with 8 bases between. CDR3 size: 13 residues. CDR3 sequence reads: CASSPGDKDTQYF. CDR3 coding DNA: TGTGCCAGCTCACCAGGGGACAAAGATACGCAGTATTTT.

The CDR3 reads CASSLGAGLRTDTQYF. CDR3 DNA: TGTGCCAGCAGCTTAGGAGCGGGGTTACGCACAGATACGCAGTATTTT. The genes are TRBV7-8 and TRBJ2-3; 7 bases fit TRBD2. Germline assignment: CDR1 SGHVS and CDR2 FQNEAQ. This CDR3 is built from 16 residues. Trimming took 1 base from V and 1 from J; bases not matched to a gene: 5.

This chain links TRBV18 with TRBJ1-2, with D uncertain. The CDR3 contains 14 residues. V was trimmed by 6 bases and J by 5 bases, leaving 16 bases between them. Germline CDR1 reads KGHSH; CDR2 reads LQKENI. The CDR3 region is CASSPGSSRYGYTF. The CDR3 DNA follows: TGTGCCAGCTCGCCCGGCAGTTCTAGATATGGCTACACCTTC.

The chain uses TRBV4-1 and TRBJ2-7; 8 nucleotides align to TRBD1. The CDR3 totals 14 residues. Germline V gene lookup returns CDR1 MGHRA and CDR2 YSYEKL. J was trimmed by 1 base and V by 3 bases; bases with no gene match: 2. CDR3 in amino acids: CASSHGQGSYEQYF. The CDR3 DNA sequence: TGCGCCAGCAGCCACGGACAGGGTTCCTACGAGCAGTACTTC.

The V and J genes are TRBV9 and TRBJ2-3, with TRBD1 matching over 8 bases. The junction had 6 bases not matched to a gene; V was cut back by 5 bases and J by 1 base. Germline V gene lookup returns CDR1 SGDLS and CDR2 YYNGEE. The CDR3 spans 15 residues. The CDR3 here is CASSAGGYGTDTQYF. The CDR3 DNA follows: TGTGCCAGCAGTGCAGGGGGCTACGGCACAGATACGCAGTATTTT. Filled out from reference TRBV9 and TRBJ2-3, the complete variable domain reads DSGVTQTPKHLITATGQRVTLRCSPRSGDLSVYWYQQSLDQGLQFLIQYYNGEERAKGNILERFSAQQFPDLHSELNLSSLELGDSALYFCASSAGGYGTDTQYFGPGTRLTVL.

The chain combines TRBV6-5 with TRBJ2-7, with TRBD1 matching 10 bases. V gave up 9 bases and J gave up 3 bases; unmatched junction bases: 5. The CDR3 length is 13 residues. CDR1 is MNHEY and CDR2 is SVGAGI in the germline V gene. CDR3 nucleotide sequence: TGTGCCAGTACCGGGACAGGGGACTACGAGCAGTACTTC. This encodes CASTGTGDYEQYF.

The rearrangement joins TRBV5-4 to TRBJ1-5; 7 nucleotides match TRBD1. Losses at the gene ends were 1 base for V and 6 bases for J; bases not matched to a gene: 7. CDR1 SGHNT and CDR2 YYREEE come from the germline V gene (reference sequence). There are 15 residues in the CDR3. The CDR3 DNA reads TGTGCCAGCAGCTTGCAAGGGACAGCTAGTCAGCCCCAGCATTTT. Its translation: CASSLQGTASQPQHF.

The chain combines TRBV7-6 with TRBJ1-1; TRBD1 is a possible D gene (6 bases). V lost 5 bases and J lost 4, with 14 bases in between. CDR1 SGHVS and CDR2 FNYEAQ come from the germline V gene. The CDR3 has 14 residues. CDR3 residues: CASSLRTVGTEAFF. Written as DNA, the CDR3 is TGTGCCAGCAGCCTGCGGACAGTCGGCACTGAAGCTTTCTTT.

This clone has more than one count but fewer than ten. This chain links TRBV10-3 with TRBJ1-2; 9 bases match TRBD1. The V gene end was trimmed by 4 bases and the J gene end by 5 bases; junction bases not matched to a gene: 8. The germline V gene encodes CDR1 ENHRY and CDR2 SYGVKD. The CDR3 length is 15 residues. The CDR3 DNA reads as TGTGCCATCAGTGCATCGGACAGGGGACTTTATGGCTACACCTTC. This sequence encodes CAISASDRGLYGYTF.

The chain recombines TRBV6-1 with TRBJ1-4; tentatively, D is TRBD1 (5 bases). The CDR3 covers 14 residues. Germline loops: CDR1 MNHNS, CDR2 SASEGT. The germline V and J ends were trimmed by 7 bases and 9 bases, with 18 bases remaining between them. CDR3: CASTDGGGMQKLFF. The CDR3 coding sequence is TGTGCCAGCACCGACGGCGGGGGTATGCAAAAACTGTTTTTT.

In nucleotides, the CDR3 is TGCGCCAGCAGCCAAGATGCGGCAGGGGTAAGCAATCAGCCCCAGCATTTT. Amino acids: CASSQDAAGVSNQPQHF. V is TRBV4-3 and J is TRBJ1-5, with D possibly TRBD1 on 6 matching bases. Germline values: CDR1 LGHNA, CDR2 YSLEER. V lost 0 bases to trimming and J lost 1 base, with 13 bases between them. CDR3 length: 17 residues.